This T cell receptor beta chain was identified during a study of neurological immune-mediated disorders. This clonotype was recorded many times. cDNA was made by 5'RACE with 10-nucleotide random UMIs. In TCRdb, the 5' RACE reads were re-called with MiXCR into one record per CDR3 protein. Among 31,000 or so distinct CDR3 sequences listed, 13% were seen once. V lost 4 bases and J lost 0, with 6 bases in between. The CDR3 consists of 13 residues. Germline values: CDR1 SQVTM, CDR2 ANQGSEA. Time point given: technical triplicate 2. The sorted libraries took roughly 990,000 CD4+ or CD8+ T cells. The chain carries TRBV29-1 and TRBJ2-2; D is uncertain. This TCR came from a female donor with HTLV-1-associated myelopathy (HAM/TSP). Sample: CD4+ T cells from blood. The CDR3 loop reads CSVVRPNTGELFF. Written as DNA, the CDR3 is TGCAGCGTTGTCCGACCGAACACCGGGGAGCTGTTTTTT.